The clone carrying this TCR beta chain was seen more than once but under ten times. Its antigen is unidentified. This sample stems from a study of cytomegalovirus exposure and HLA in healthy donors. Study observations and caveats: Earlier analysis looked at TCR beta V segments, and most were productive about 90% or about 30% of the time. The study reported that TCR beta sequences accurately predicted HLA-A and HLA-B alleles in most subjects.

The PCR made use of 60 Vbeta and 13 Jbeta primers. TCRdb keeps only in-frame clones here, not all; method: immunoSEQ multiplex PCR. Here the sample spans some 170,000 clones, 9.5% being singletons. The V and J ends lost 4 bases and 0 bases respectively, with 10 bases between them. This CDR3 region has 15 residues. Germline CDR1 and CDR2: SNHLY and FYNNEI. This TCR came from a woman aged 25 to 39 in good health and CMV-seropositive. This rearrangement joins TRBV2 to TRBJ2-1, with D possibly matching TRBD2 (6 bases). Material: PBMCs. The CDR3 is CASSVGGSSYNEQFF. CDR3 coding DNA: TGTGCCAGCAGTGTTGGGGGGAGCTCCTACAATGAGCAGTTCTTC.